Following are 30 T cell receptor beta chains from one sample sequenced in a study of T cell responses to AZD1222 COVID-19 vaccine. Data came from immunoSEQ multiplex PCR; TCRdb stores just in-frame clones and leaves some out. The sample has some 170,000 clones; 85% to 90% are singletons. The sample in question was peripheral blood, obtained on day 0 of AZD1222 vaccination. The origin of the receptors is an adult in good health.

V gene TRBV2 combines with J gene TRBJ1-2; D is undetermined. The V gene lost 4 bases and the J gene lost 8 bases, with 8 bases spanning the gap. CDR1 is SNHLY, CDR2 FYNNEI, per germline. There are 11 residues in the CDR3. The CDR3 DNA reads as TGTGCCAGCAGTGGTAAGGGAGGCTACACCTTC. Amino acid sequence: CASSGKGGYTF.

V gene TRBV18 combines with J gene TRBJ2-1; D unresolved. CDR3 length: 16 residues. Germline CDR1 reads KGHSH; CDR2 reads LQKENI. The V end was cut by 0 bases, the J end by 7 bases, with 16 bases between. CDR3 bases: TGTGCCAGCTCACCACCGCTCGCAGCAGTGATTAATGAGCAGTTCTTC. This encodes CASSPPLAAVINEQFF.

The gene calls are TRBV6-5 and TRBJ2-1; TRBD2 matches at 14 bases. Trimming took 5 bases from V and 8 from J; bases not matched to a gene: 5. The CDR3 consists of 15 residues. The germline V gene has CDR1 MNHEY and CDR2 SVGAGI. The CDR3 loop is CASSRGTSGSHEQFF. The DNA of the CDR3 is TGTGCCAGCAGTCGGGGGACTAGCGGGAGCCATGAGCAGTTCTTC.

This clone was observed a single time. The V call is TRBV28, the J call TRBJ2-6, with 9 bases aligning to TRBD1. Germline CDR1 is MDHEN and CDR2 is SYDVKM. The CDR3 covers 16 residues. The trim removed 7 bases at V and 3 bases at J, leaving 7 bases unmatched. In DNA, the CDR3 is TGTGCCAGCACCCGACAGGGGGAAGGTGGGGCCAACGTCCTGACTTTC. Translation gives CASTRQGEGGANVLTF.

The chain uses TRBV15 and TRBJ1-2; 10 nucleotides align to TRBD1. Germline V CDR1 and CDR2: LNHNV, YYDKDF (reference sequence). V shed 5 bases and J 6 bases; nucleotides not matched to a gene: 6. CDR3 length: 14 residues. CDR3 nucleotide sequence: TGTGCCACCAGCGCCGACAGGGGGCTGGATGGCTACACCTTC. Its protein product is CATSADRGLDGYTF.

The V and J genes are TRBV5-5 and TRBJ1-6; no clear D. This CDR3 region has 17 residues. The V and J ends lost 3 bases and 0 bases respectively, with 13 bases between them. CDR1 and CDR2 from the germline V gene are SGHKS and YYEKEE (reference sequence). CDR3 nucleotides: TGTGCCAGCAGCTCCGTACACCAAAGCTCCTATAATTCACCCCTCCACTTT. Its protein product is CASSSVHQSSYNSPLHF. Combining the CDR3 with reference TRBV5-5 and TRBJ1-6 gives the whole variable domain DAGVTQSPTHLIKTRGQQVTLRCSPISGHKSVSWYQQVLGQGPQFIFQYYEKEERGRGNFPDRFSARQFPNYSSELNVNALLLGDSALYLCASSSVHQSSYNSPLHFGNGTRLTVT.

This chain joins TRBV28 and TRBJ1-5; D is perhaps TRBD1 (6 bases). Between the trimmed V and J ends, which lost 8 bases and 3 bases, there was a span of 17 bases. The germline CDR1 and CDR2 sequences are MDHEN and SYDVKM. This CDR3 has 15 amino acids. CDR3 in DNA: TGTGCCAGCGTGGGTTCACAGGGTTACAATCAGCCCCAGCATTTT. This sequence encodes CASVGSQGYNQPQHF.

The CDR3 protein is CSVGRGTGNEQFF. For the CDR3, the DNA is TGCAGCGTTGGGAGGGGGACAGGCAATGAGCAGTTCTTC. V usage is TRBV29-1 and J usage is TRBJ2-1; 8 bases are a match to TRBD1. Looked up from germline, CDR1 is SQVTM and CDR2 is ANQGSEA. The CDR3 length is 13 residues. V lost 4 bases and J lost 6; bases outside the gene matches: 5.

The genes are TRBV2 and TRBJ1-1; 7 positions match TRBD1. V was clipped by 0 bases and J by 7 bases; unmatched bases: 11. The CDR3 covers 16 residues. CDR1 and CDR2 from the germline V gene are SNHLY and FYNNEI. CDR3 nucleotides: TGTGCCAGCAGTGAAGCTTCCGTTAGAACAGGGGTTGAAGCTTTCTTT. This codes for CASSEASVRTGVEAFF.

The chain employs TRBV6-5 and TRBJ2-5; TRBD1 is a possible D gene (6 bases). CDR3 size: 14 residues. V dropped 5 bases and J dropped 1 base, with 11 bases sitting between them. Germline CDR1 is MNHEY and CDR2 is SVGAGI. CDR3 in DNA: TGTGCCAGCAGTCCGACAGGACCCCAAGAGACCCAGTACTTC. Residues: CASSPTGPQETQYF.

CDR3 sequence reads: CSVEGDRARYEQYV. The CDR3 DNA is TGCAGCGTTGAAGGGGACAGGGCGCGCTACGAGCAGTACGTC. This chain uses TRBV29-1 with TRBJ2-7, with 9 bases aligning to TRBD1. With V trimmed by 1 base and J by 3 bases, 4 bases remained unmatched. This CDR3 comprises 14 residues. Germline CDR1 is SQVTM and CDR2 is ANQGSEA.

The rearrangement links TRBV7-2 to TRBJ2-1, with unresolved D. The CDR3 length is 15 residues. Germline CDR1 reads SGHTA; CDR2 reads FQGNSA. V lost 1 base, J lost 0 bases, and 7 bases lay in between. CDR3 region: CASSLDRTSYNEQFF. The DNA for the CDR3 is TGTGCCAGCAGCTTAGACCGGACCTCCTACAATGAGCAGTTCTTC.

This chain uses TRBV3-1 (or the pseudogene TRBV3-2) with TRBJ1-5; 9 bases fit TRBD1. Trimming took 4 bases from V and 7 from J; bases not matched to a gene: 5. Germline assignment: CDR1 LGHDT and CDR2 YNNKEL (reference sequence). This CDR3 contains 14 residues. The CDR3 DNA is TGTGCCAGCAGCCGTGGGACAGGGCAACAGCCCCAGCATTTT. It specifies CASSRGTGQQPQHF.

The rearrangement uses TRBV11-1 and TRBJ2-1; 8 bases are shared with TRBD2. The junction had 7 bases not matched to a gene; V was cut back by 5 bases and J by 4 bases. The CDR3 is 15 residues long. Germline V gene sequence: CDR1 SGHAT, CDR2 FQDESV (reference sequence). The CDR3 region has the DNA TGTGCCAGCAGCCCCTCGGCGGGGGGTTACAATGAGCAGTTCTTC. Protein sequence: CASSPSAGGYNEQFF.

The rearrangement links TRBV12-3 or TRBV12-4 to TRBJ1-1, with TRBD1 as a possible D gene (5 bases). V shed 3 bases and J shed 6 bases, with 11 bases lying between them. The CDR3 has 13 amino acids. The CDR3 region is CASSFSPGPEAFF. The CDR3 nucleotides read TGTGCCAGCAGTTTCAGTCCAGGGCCTGAAGCTTTCTTT.

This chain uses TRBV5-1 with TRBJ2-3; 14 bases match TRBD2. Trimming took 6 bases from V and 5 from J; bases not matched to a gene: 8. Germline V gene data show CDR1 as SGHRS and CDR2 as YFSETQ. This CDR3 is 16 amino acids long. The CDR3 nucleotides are TGCGCCAGCAAGGTGACTAGCGGGGGGGCGATAGATACGCAGTATTTT. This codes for CASKVTSGGAIDTQYF.

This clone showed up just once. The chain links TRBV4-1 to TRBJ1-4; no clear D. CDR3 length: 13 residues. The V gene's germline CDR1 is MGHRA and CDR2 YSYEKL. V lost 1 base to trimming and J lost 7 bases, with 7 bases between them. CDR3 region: CASSQGFGEKLFF. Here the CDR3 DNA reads TGCGCCAGCAGCCAAGGGTTTGGTGAAAAACTGTTTTTT.

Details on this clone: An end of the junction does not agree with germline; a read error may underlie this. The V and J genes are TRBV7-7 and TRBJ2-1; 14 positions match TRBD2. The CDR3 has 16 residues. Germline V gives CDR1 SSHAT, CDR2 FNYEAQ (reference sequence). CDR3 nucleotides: TGTGCTAGCAGCCGGGGACTAGCGGGAGCAGTAGGTGAGCAGTTCTTC. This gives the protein CASSRGLAGAVGEQFF. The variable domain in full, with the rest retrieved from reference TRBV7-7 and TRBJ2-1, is GAGVSQSPRYKVTKRGQDVTLRCDPISSHATLYWYQQALGQGPEFLTYFNYEAQPDKSGLPSDRFSAERPEGSISTLTIQRTEQRDSAMYRCASSRGLAGAVGEQFFGPGTRLTVL.

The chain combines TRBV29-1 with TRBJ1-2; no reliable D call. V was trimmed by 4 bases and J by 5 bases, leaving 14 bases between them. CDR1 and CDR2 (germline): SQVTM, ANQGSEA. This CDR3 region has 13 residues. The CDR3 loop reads CSVASAESYGYTF. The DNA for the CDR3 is TGCAGCGTTGCGTCGGCCGAGTCTTATGGCTACACCTTC.

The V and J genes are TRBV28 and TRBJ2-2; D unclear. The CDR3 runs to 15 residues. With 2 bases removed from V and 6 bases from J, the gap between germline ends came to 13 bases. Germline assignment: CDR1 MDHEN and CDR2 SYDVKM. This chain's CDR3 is CASSLEVRVAGELFF. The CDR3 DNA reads TGTGCCAGCAGTTTAGAGGTTAGGGTCGCCGGGGAGCTGTTTTTT. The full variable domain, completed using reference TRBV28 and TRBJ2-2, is DVKVTQSSRYLVKRTGEKVFLECVQDMDHENMFWYRQDPGLGLRLIYFSYDVKMKEKGDIPEGYSVSREKKERFSLILESASTNQTSMYLCASSLEVRVAGELFFGEGSRLTVL.

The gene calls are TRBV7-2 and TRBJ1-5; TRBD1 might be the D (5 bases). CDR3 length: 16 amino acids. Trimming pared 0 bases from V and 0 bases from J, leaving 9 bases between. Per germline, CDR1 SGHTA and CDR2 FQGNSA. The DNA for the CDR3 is TGTGCCAGCAGCTTAGCTGGGGGATATAGCAATCAGCCCCAGCATTTT. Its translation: CASSLAGGYSNQPQHF.

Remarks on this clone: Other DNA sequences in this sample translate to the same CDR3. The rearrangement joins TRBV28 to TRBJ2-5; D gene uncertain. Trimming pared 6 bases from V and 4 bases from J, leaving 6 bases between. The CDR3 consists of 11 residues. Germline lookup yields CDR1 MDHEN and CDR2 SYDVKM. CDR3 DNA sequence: TGTGCCAGCAGCCTCGGAGAGACCCAGTACTTC. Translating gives CASSLGETQYF.

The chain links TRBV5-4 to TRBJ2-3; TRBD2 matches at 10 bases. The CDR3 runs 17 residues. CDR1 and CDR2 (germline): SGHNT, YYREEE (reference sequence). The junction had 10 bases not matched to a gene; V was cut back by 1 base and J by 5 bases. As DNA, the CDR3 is TGTGCCAGCAGCTTGTTAGGGCTAGCGGGAGCTGTAGATACGCAGTATTTT. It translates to CASSLLGLAGAVDTQYF.

This CDR3 reads CASMGTLKAFF. For the CDR3, the DNA is TGTGCCAGCATGGGGACACTTAAAGCTTTCTTT. The rearrangement links TRBV2 to TRBJ1-1, with D perhaps matching TRBD1 (6 bases). Germline V CDR1 and CDR2: SNHLY, FYNNEI. Trimming shortened V by 7 bases and J by 9 bases, and 12 bases separated the two germline ends. CDR3 length equals 11 residues.

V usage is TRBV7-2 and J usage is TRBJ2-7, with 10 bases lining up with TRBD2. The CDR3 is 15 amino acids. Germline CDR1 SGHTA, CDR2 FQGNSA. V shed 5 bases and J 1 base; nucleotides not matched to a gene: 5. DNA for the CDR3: TGTGCCAGCAGCGCAGAACTAGCGGGGTCCTACGAGCAGTACTTC. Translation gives CASSAELAGSYEQYF.

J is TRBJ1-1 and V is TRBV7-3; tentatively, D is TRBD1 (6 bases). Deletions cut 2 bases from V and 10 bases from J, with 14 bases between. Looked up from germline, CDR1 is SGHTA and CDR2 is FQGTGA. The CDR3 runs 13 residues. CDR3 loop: CASSLEGGARAFF. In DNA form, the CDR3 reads TGTGCCAGCAGCTTAGAAGGGGGGGCCCGAGCTTTCTTT.

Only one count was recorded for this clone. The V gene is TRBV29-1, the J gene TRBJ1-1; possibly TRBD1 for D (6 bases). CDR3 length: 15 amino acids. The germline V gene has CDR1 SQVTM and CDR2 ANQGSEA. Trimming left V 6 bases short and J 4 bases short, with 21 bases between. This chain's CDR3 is CSVIGRTDPSTEAFF. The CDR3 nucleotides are TGCAGCGTGATAGGACGGACAGATCCGAGCACTGAAGCTTTCTTT. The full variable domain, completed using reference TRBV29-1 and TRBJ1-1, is SAVISQKPSRDICQRGTSLTIQCQVDSQVTMMFWYRQQPGQSLTLIATANQGSEATYESGFVIDKFPISRPNLTFSTLTVSNMSPEDSSIYLCSVIGRTDPSTEAFFGQGTRLTVV.

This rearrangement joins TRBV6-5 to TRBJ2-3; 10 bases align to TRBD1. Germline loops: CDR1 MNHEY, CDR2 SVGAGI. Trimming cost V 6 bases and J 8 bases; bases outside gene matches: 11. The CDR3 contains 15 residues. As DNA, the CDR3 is TGTGCCAGCAGCCGGGAGACAGGGGGCCAAGTTACGCAGTATTTT. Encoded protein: CASSRETGGQVTQYF.

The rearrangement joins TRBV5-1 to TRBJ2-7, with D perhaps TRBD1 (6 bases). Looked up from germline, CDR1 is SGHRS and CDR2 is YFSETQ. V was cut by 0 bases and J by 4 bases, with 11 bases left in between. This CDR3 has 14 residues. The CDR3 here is CASSLGQGKYEQYF. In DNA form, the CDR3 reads TGCGCCAGCAGCTTGGGGCAGGGGAAATACGAGCAGTACTTC.

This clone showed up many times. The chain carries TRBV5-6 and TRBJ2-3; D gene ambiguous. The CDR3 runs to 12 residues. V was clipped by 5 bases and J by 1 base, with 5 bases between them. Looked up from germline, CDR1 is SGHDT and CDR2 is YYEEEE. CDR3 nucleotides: TGTGCCAGCAGTTTTGGCACAGATACGCAGTATTTT. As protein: CASSFGTDTQYF. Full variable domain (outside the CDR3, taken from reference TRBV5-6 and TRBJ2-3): DAGVTQSPTHLIKTRGQQVTLRCSPKSGHDTVSWYQQALGQGPQFIFQYYEEEERQRGNFPDRFSGHQFPNYSSELNVNALLLGDSALYLCASSFGTDTQYFGPGTRLTVL.